The 24 T cell receptor beta chains below were found in one sample sequenced in a study of blood T cell repertoires in COVID-19. The table came from immunoSEQ multiplex PCR; TCRdb's copy has only in-frame clones and leaves some out. The sample comprises 250,000 or so clones, over 75% of which are singletons, and approximately 1.6% rests with the top ten. The sequenced sample was PBMCs or T cells enriched from blood (not recorded which). All receptors derive from a man aged 40-50 years who had recovered from COVID-19.

The V gene is TRBV23-1, the J gene TRBJ2-7; 10 positions match TRBD1. TRBV23-1 is labeled an ORF, and its function is uncertain. Trimming cost V 4 bases and J 1 base; bases outside gene matches: 7. The CDR3 sequence is 16 residues long. The CDR3 reads CASSPPGQGHSYEQYF. In DNA form, the CDR3 reads TGCGCCAGCAGTCCTCCGGGACAGGGGCATTCCTACGAGCAGTACTTC.

J is TRBJ2-7 and V is TRBV18; D might be TRBD2 (6 bases). Trimming cost V 5 bases and J 0 bases, with 11 bases left between them. Germline CDR1 and CDR2: KGHSH and LQKENI. The CDR3 runs to 14 residues. CDR3 bases: TGTGCCAGCTCATCAGCGACTAGCTCCTACGAGCAGTACTTC. It encodes CASSSATSSYEQYF.

This chain connects TRBV6-1 to TRBJ2-7; D is perhaps TRBD1 (5 bases). The CDR3 length is 15 residues. The V end lost 3 bases, the J end lost 3 bases, and 15 bases lay between the germline ends. Germline V lookup: CDR1 MNHNS, CDR2 SASEGT. CDR3 region: CASSEGSGLLYEQYF. CDR3 coding DNA: TGTGCCAGCAGTGAGGGGTCAGGGCTACTCTACGAGCAGTACTTC.

The V and J genes are TRBV10-3 and TRBJ2-2, with 8 bases matching TRBD1. CDR1 and CDR2 (germline): ENHRY, SYGVKD. The J segment lost 6 bases and the V segment lost 7 bases, leaving 10 bases of the junction unmatched. This CDR3 has 15 amino acids. In DNA form, the CDR3 reads TGTGCCATCAACCACAGGGGGGAAAGGGCCGGGGAGCTGTTTTTT. Translated: CAINHRGERAGELFF.

The chain carries TRBV7-2 and TRBJ1-1; tentative D call: TRBD1 (5 bases). Germline V CDR1 and CDR2: SGHTA, FQGNSA. The ends were cut back, 2 bases at V and 4 bases at J, with 11 bases in the middle. This CDR3 contains 14 residues. This chain's CDR3 is CASSLRAGPTEAFF. CDR3 sequence (DNA): TGTGCCAGCAGCTTACGGGCAGGGCCCACTGAAGCTTTCTTT.

This clone was observed a handful of times. The V call is TRBV7-2, the J call TRBJ1-5; D ambiguous. Germline V gene data show CDR1 as SGHTA and CDR2 as FQGNSA. The CDR3 runs 17 residues. Trimming stripped 0 bases from V and 0 bases from J, with 12 bases between. The CDR3 bases are TGTGCCAGCAGCTTAGCGTCCGGAGCGTATAGCAATCAGCCCCAGCATTTT. Protein sequence: CASSLASGAYSNQPQHF.

CDR3 bases: TGTGCCAGCAGTTATGGAGGGGGCCAAGGCACAGATACGCAGTATTTT. It is translated as CASSYGGGQGTDTQYF. The rearrangement uses TRBV6-2 or TRBV6-3 and TRBJ2-3; D is perhaps TRBD1 (7 bases). Germline values: CDR1 MNHEY, CDR2 SVGEGT. With 3 bases removed from V and 1 base from J, the gap between germline ends came to 14 bases. This CDR3 has 16 amino acids.

This clone was picked up a small number of times. This chain links TRBV5-4 with TRBJ2-5, with 10 bases matching TRBD2. This CDR3 has 17 residues. In germline, CDR1 is SGHNT, CDR2 YYREEE (reference sequence). J was trimmed by 1 base and V by 6 bases; bases with no gene match: 12. This chain's CDR3 is CASTIGGSGRVQETQYF. In DNA form, the CDR3 reads TGTGCCAGCACCATTGGAGGGAGCGGGAGGGTCCAAGAGACCCAGTACTTC.

This rearrangement joins TRBV28 to TRBJ2-6; possibly TRBD1 for D (7 bases). The CDR3 runs 17 residues. V gave up 5 bases and J gave up 3 bases, with 17 bases separating them. From germline, CDR1 is MDHEN and CDR2 SYDVKM. DNA for the CDR3: TGTGCCAGCAGTACCTCGACAGGGACTCATGGGGCCAACGTCCTGACTTTC. It yields the protein CASSTSTGTHGANVLTF.

This chain uses TRBV19 with TRBJ1-2, with 8 positions matching TRBD1. V shed 7 bases, J shed 8 bases, and the junction held 12 bases outside the gene matches. Per the germline V gene, CDR1 is LNHDA and CDR2 is SQIVND (reference sequence). The CDR3 extends over 14 amino acids. The CDR3 is CASKPDRGLYGYTF. The CDR3 nucleotides are TGTGCCAGTAAACCCGACAGGGGCCTTTACGGCTACACCTTC. The complete variable domain, with remaining parts taken from reference TRBV19 and TRBJ1-2, reads DGGITQSPKYLFRKEGQNVTLSCEQNLNHDAMYWYRQDPGQGLRLIYYSQIVNDFQKGDIAEGYSVSREKKESFPLTVTSAQKNPTAFYLCASKPDRGLYGYTFGSGTRLTVV.

The CDR3 DNA is TGTGCCAGCAGTTACCACTCGCGCCGAAAACAGGGAAATGGCTACACCTTC. Translated, it gives CASSYHSRRKQGNGYTF. The chain is built from TRBV6-2 or TRBV6-3 and TRBJ1-2; perhaps TRBD1 as D (6 bases). V shed 2 bases and J shed 6 bases, with 22 bases lying between them. Germline V gene sequence: CDR1 MNHEY, CDR2 SVGEGT. The CDR3 contains 17 residues.

The sample holds a few counts of this clone. This sample includes further DNA sequences coding for the same CDR3. The chain is built from TRBV5-1 and TRBJ2-5, with TRBD2 matching over 9 bases. This CDR3 region has 17 residues. Germline V gene sequence: CDR1 SGHRS, CDR2 YFSETQ. With V trimmed by 0 bases and J by 5 bases, 11 bases remained unmatched. CDR3 residues: CASSLASISGRGETQYF. The CDR3 nucleotides read TGCGCCAGCAGCTTGGCCAGCATTAGCGGGAGAGGCGAGACCCAGTACTTC. The whole variable domain, remainder taken from reference TRBV5-1 and TRBJ2-5, is KAGVTQTPRYLIKTRGQQVTLSCSPISGHRSVSWYQQTPGQGLQFLFEYFSETQRNKGNFPGRFSGRQFSNSRSEMNVSTLELGDSALYLCASSLASISGRGETQYFGPGTRLLVL.

The chain employs TRBV5-1 and TRBJ1-3, with TRBD1 matching 12 bases. Trimming removed 0 bases from V and 8 bases from J; junction bases left unmatched: 3. The CDR3 extends over 15 amino acids. Germline values: CDR1 SGHRS, CDR2 YFSETQ. The CDR3 sequence is CASSLAGTGGDTIYF. DNA of the CDR3: TGCGCCAGCAGCTTGGCCGGGACAGGGGGCGACACCATATATTTT.

The V and J genes are TRBV10-3 and TRBJ1-5; 8 nucleotides agree with TRBD1. Trimming took 2 bases from V and 7 from J; bases not matched to a gene: 4. CDR1 and CDR2 (germline): ENHRY, SYGVKD. The CDR3 extends over 14 amino acids. CDR3 sequence reads: CAISEGQGYQPQHF. The CDR3 region has the DNA TGTGCCATCAGTGAGGGACAGGGCTACCAGCCCCAGCATTTT.

The chain has TRBV7-9 and TRBJ1-1; tentatively, D is TRBD1 (5 bases). Germline loops: CDR1 SEHNR, CDR2 FQNEAQ (reference sequence). Trimming removed 7 bases at V and 6 bases at J, with 18 bases between. There are 14 residues in the CDR3. For the CDR3, the DNA is TGTGCCAGCACCCGGGCGGCAGGGAGGCCTGAAGCTTTCTTT. This translates into CASTRAAGRPEAFF.

The chain links TRBV25-1 to TRBJ1-3; TRBD1 might be the D (6 bases). The CDR3 length is 17 residues. With 7 bases removed from V and 0 bases from J, the gap between germline ends came to 19 bases. Germline V CDR1 and CDR2: MGHDK, SYGVNS. The CDR3 DNA reads TGTGCCAGCACGGATAACCGGGACACTTCCTCTGGAAACACCATATATTTT. Translating it yields CASTDNRDTSSGNTIYF. The full variable domain, with the rest looked up from reference TRBV25-1 and TRBJ1-3, is EADIYQTPRYLVIGTGKKITLECSQTMGHDKMYWYQQDPGMELHLIHYSYGVNSTEKGDLSSESTVSRIRTEHFPLTLESARPSHTSQYLCASTDNRDTSSGNTIYFGEGSWLTVV.

J is TRBJ2-7 and V is TRBV12-3 or TRBV12-4; maybe TRBD1 (6 bases). This CDR3 comprises 13 residues. V was cut by 6 bases and J by 6 bases, with 15 bases left in between. CDR3 protein: CASRTGFGREQYF. For the CDR3, the DNA is TGTGCCAGCAGGACAGGTTTTGGGCGCGAGCAGTACTTC.

This chain connects TRBV14 to TRBJ2-7; possible D gene TRBD2, 6 bases. The germline gives CDR1 SGHDN, CDR2 FVKESK. The CDR3 runs to 16 residues. V was clipped by 4 bases and J by 0 bases, with 16 bases between them. CDR3: CASSPLGSESSYEQYF. For the CDR3, the DNA is TGTGCCAGCAGCCCGCTCGGGAGCGAGAGCTCCTACGAGCAGTACTTC.

The chain recombines TRBV7-9 with TRBJ1-5; D is unclear. Trimming removed 3 bases at V and 4 bases at J, with 7 bases between. This CDR3 region has 13 residues. Germline CDR1 reads SEHNR; CDR2 reads FQNEAQ (reference sequence). The CDR3 here is CASSLLANQPQHF. In DNA, the CDR3 is TGTGCCAGCAGCTTGCTAGCTAATCAGCCCCAGCATTTT. Full variable domain (rest looked up from reference TRBV7-9 and TRBJ1-5): DTGVSQNPRHKITKRGQNVTFRCDPISEHNRLYWYRQTLGQGPEFLTYFQNEAQLEKSRLLSDRFSAERPKGSFSTLEIQRTEQGDSAMYLCASSLLANQPQHFGDGTRLSIL.

This clone came up once. The chain carries TRBV30 and TRBJ1-5, with D unclear. The CDR3 sequence is 13 residues long. The germline V and J ends were trimmed by 3 bases and 3 bases, with 9 bases remaining between them. Germline CDR1 GTSNPN, CDR2 SVGIG (reference sequence). CDR3 in amino acids: CAWREWNNQPQHF. The CDR3 DNA follows: TGTGCCTGGAGGGAGTGGAACAATCAGCCCCAGCATTTT.

This sequence joins TRBV9 and TRBJ2-5, with TRBD2 matching over 13 bases. CDR1 SGDLS and CDR2 YYNGEE come from the germline V gene. This CDR3 region has 16 residues. The V segment lost 4 bases and the J segment 3 bases; nucleotides outside the gene matches: 6. The CDR3 coding sequence is TGTGCCAGCAGCCCGGGACTAGCGGGATGGGAAGAGACCCAGTACTTC. This sequence encodes CASSPGLAGWEETQYF.

This chain links TRBV11-2 with TRBJ2-7, with TRBD1 matching over 11 bases. Germline V gives CDR1 SGHAT, CDR2 FQNNGV. Trimming at V came to 6 bases and at J to 3 bases, leaving 7 bases not matched to a gene. The CDR3 totals 15 residues. The CDR3 here is CASSRTGTGGYEQYF. The DNA of the CDR3 is TGTGCCAGCAGTAGGACCGGGACAGGGGGCTACGAGCAGTACTTC.

V is TRBV5-4 and J is TRBJ2-3, with 7 positions matching TRBD1. After removal of 5 bases from V and 0 bases from J, the junction contained 6 bases not matched to a gene. The CDR3 spans 15 residues. Looked up from germline, CDR1 is SGHNT and CDR2 is YYREEE (reference sequence). The CDR3 loop is CASRPGQASTDTQYF. The CDR3 nucleotides are TGTGCCAGCAGGCCCGGACAGGCGAGCACAGATACGCAGTATTTT.

The CDR3 bases are TGTGCCAGCAGTGAACTTGGGGGCGAGAACACTGAAGCTTTCTTT. Translating it yields CASSELGGENTEAFF. This chain joins TRBV2 and TRBJ1-1, with D maybe TRBD1 (6 bases). Germline values: CDR1 SNHLY, CDR2 FYNNEI. This CDR3 region has 15 residues. V lost 2 bases to trimming and J lost 1 base, with 11 bases between them.